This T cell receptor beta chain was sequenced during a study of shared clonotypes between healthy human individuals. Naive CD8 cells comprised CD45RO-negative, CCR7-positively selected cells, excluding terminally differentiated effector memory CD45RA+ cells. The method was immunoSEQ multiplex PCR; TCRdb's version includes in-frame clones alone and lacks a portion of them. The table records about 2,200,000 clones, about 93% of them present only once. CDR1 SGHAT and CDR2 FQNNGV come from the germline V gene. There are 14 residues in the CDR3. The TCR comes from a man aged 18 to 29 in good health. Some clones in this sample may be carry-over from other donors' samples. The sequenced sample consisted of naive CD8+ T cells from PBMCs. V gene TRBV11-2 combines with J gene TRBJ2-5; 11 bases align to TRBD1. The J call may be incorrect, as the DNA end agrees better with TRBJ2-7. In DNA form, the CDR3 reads TGTGCCAGCAGAACCGGGACAGGGGGGAACGAGCAGTACTTC. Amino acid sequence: CASRTGTGGNEQYF.